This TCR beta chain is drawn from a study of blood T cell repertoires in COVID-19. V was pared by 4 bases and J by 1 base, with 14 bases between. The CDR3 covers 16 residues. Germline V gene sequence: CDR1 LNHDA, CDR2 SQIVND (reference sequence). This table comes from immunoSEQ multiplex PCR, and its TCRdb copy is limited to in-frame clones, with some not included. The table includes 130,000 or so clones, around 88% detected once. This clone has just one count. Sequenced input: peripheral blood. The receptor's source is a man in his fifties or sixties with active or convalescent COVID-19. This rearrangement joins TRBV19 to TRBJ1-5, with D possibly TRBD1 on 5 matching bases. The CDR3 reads CASSTRGGGSNQPQHF. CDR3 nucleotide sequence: TGTGCCAGTAGTACCCGGGGGGGTGGGAGCAATCAGCCCCAGCATTTT.